The rows below give T cell receptor beta chains drawn from one sample of a study of cytomegalovirus exposure and HLA in healthy donors. The data were produced by immunoSEQ multiplex PCR, yet TCRdb's version contains in-frame clones alone and is incomplete. In total, the table holds about 74,000 clones. Sequencing input: PBMCs. These receptors were taken from a female donor in good health and CMV-seropositive. Each CDR3 is given with its conserved first and last residue. Each record gives: J gene, V gene, D gene, CDR3 DNA, CDR3 protein. The D gene is left open where the match is weak.

TRBJ1-2,TRBV6-5,TRBD1,TGTGCCAGCAGCCAGGGGGGTTGGGGCTACACCTTC,CASSQGGWGYTF
TRBJ2-3,TRBV6-1,.,TGTGCCAGCAGTGTCGATCAATTAGGCACAGATACGCAGTATTTT,CASSVDQLGTDTQYF
TRBJ1-2,TRBV7-9,.,TGTGCCAGCAGCTTAGTGGCAGGGTCAATGGATGGCTACACCTTC,CASSLVAGSMDGYTF
TRBJ2-1,TRBV5-4,TRBD2,TGTGCCAGCAGCACTGACGGGACTAGCGGGAGGCGGTACAATGAGCAGTTCTTC,CASSTDGTSGRRYNEQFF
TRBJ2-6,TRBV7-8,TRBD1,TGTGCCAGCAGCTTATCTAGGGGGCTCGGGGCCAACGTCCTGACTTTC,CASSLSRGLGANVLTF
TRBJ1-4,TRBV5-8,TRBD1,TGTGCCAGCAGCCCTGGACAGGGAACAACTAATGAAAAACTGTTTTTT,CASSPGQGTTNEKLFF
TRBJ2-7,TRBV6-5,TRBD2,TGTGCCAGCAGTTACAGGACTAGCGGGGCGACCTACGAGCAGTACTTC,CASSYRTSGATYEQYF
TRBJ2-5,TRBV5-7,.,TGTGCCAGCAGCCCCGGGAATCAAGAGACCCAGTACTTC,CASSPGNQETQYF
TRBJ2-7,TRBV29-1,.,TGCAGCGTTGAAGATGGCAGGTACGAGCAGTACTTC,CSVEDGRYEQYF
TRBJ1-2,TRBV9,TRBD1,TGTGCCAGCAGCGTAGGTGGGACAGGGCGTCGTGGCTACACCTTC,CASSVGGTGRRGYTF
TRBJ1-5,TRBV19,.,TGTGCCAGTAGTGAAGCTAATAGCAATCAGCCCCAGCATTTT,CASSEANSNQPQHF
TRBJ2-7,TRBV29-1,.,TGCAGCGTTGCTACGACAGCCGCCTACGAGCAGTACTTC,CSVATTAAYEQYF
TRBJ2-5,TRBV28,TRBD1,TGTGCCAGCAGTTCGGGGACAGGGTCCAAACAAGAGACCCAGTACTTC,CASSSGTGSKQETQYF
TRBJ2-7,TRBV28,.,TGTGCCAGCAGTTTCCCAAGGGGGGGGGAGCAGTACTTC,CASSFPRGGEQYF
TRBJ2-7,TRBV7-2,.,TGTGCCAGCAGCTTACAGGCGTACGAGCAGTACTTC,CASSLQAYEQYF
TRBJ1-1,TRBV5-1,TRBD1,TGCGCCAGCAGCTTGAACAGGGGTGGCACTGAAGCTTTCTTT,CASSLNRGGTEAFF
TRBJ1-5,TRBV28,TRBD1,TGTGCCAGCAGTTACTGGGACAGGGGGCAGAAGAATCAGCCCCAGCATTTT,CASSYWDRGQKNQPQHF
TRBJ2-7,TRBV14,TRBD2,TGTGCCAGCAGCCAAGCTCCGGGACTAGCGGTTGGCGAGCAGTACTTC,CASSQAPGLAVGEQYF
TRBJ2-7,TRBV7-6,TRBD2,TGTGCCAGCAGCTCCCTTGCGGGAGGGCCCTACGAGCAGTACTTC,CASSSLAGGPYEQYF
TRBJ2-5,TRBV6-5,.,TGTGCCGCGGGGGAGACCCAGTACTTC,CAAGETQYF
TRBJ1-4,TRBV19,TRBD1,TGTGCCAGTAGAACGGGACAGGGCGTTGAAAAACTGTTTTTT,CASRTGQGVEKLFF
TRBJ2-5,TRBV27,.,TGTGCCAGCAGTTTAACATACAACAGGGTAAAGACCCAGTACTTC,CASSLTYNRVKTQYF
TRBJ1-2,TRBV5-1,.,TGCGCCAGCAGCTTGGAAGGAGGCTATGGCTACACCTTC,CASSLEGGYGYTF
TRBJ1-6,TRBV6-1,TRBD1,TGTGCCAGCGGAGACTTACAGGGGAGAGTAGTGACCCTCCACTTT,CASGDLQGRVVTLHF
TRBJ1-2,TRBV6-6,.,TGTGCCAGCAGTCTGGACTTGACTGCCTATGGCTACACCTTC,CASSLDLTAYGYTF